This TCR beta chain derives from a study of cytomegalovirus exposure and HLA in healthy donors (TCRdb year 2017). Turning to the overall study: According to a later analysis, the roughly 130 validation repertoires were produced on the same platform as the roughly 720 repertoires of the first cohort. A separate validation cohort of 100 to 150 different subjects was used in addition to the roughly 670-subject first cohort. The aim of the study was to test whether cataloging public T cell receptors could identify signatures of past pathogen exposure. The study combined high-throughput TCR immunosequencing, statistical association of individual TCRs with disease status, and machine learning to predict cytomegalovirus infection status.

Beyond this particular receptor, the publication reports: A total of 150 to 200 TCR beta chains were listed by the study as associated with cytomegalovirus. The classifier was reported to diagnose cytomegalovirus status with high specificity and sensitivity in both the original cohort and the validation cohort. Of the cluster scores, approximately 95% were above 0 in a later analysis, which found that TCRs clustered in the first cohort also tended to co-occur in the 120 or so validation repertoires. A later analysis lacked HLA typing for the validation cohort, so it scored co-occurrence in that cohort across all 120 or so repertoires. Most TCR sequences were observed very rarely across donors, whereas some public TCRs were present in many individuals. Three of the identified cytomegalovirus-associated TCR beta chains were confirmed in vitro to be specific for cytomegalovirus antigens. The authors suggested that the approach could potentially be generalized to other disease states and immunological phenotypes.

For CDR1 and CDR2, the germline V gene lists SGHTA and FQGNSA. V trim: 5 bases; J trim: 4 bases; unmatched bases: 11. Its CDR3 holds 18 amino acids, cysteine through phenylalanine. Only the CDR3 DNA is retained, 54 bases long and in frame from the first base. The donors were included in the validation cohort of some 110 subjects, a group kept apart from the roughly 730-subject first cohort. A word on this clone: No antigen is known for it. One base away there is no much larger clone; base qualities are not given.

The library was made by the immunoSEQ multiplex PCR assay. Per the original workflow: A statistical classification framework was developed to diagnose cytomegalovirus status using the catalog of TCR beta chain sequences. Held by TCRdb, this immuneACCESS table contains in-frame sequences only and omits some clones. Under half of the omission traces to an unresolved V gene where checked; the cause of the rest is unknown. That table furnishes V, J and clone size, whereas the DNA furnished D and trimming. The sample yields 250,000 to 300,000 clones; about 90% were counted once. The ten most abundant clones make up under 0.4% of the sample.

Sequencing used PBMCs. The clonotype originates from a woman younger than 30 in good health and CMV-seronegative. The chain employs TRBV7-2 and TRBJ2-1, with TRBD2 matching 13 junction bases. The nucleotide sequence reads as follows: TGTGCCAGCAGCCCGGGACTAGCGGGGAGTCGATTTTACAATGAGCAGTTCTTC. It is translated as CASSPGLAGSRFYNEQFF.